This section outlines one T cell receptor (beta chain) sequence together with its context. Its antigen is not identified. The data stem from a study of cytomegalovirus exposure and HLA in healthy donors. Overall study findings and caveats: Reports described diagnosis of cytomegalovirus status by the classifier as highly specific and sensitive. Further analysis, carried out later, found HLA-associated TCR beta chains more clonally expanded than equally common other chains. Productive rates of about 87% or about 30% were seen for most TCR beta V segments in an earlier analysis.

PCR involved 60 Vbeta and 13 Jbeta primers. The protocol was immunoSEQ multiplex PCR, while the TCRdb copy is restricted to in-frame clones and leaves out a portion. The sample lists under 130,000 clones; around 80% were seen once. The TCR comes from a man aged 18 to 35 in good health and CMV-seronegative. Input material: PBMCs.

The CDR3 DNA reads as TGTGCCAGCAGTTACTCGACGACAGGGGCGGCCTACGAGCAGTACTTC. Its protein product is CASSYSTTGAAYEQYF. The rearrangement uses TRBV6-5 and TRBJ2-7; 8 bases match TRBD1. This CDR3 has 16 amino acids. Germline trimming cut 0 bases from V and 2 bases from J; bases unmatched to any gene: 6. Germline-derived CDR1 and CDR2 are MNHEY and SVGAGI.